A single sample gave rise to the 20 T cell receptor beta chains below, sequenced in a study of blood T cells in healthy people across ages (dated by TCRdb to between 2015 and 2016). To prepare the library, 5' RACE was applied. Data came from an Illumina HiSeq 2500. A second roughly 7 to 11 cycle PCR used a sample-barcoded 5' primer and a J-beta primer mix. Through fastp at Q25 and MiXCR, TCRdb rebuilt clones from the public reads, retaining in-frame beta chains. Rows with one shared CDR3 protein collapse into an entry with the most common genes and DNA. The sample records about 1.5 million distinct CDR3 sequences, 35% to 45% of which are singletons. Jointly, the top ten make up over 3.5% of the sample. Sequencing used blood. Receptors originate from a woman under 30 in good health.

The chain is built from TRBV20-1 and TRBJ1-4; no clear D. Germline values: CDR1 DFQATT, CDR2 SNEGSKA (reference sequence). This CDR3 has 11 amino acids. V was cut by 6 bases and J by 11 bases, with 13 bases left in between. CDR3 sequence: CSALTPVKLFF. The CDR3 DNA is TGCAGTGCACTAACTCCGGTCAAACTGTTTTTT.

The CDR3 DNA is TGTGCCAGCAGTTACGGTGCAGGGACACACAATCAGCCCCAGCATTTT. Its translation is CASSYGAGTHNQPQHF. The rearrangement links TRBV6-6 to TRBJ1-5; weak D call: TRBD1 (6 bases). This CDR3 contains 16 residues. V dropped 2 bases and J dropped 3 bases, with 14 bases sitting between them. Germline CDR1 reads MNHNY; CDR2 reads SVGAGI (reference sequence).

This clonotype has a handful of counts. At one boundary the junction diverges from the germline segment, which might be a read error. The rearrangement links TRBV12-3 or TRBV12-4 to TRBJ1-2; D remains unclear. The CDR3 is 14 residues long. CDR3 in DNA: TGTGCCAGCAGTTTTATAGGCCCTAACTATGGTTACACCTTC. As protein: CASSFIGPNYGYTF.

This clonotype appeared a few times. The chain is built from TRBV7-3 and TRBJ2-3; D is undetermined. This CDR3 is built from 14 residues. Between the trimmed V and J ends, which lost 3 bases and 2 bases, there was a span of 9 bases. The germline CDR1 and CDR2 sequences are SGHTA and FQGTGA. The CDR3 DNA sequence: TGTGCCAGCAGCTTTGGCGCTAACACAGATACGCAGTATTTT. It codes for CASSFGANTDTQYF.

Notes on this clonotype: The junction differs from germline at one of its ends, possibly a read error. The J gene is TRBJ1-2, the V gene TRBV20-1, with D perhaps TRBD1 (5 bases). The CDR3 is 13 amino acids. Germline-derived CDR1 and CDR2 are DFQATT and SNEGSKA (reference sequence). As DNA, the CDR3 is TGCGGTGCTAGAAGTCTACAGGACTATGGCTACACCTTC. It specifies CGARSLQDYGYTF.

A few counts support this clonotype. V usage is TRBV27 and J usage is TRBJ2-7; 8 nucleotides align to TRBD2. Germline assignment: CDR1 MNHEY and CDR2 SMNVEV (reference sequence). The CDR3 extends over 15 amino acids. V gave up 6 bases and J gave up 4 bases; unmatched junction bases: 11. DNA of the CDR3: TGTGCCAGCAGATATAGCGGGATTTCTCCTTACGAGCAGTACTTC. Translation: CASRYSGISPYEQYF.

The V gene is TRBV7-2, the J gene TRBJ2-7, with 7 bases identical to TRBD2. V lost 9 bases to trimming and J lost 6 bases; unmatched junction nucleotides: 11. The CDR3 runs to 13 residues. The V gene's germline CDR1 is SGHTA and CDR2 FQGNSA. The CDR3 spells CARSSDWGGEQYF. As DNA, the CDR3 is TGTGCCAGAAGCAGTGACTGGGGGGGCGAGCAGTACTTC.

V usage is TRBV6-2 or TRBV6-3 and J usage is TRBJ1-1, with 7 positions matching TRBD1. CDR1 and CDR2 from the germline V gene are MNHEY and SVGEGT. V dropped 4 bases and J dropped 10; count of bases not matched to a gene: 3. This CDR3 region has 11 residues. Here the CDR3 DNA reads TGTGCCAGCAGTTCCGGGACAGCAGCTTTCTTT. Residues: CASSSGTAAFF.

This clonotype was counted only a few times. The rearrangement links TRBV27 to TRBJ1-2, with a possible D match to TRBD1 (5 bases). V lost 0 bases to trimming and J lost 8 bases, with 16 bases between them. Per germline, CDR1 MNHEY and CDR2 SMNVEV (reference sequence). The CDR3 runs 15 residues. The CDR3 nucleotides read TGTGCCAGCAGTTTATCTGCAGGGTTCCTGGAAGGCTACACCTTC. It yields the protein CASSLSAGFLEGYTF.

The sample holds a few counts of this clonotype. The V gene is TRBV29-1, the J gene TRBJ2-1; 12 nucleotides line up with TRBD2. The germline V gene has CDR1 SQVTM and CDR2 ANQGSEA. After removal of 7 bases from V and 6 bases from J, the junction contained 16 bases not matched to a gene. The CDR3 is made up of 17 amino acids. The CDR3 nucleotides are TGCAGCGCCCCCGGGACTAGCGGGCAACTCCACGCCAATGAGCAGTTCTTC. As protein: CSAPGTSGQLHANEQFF.

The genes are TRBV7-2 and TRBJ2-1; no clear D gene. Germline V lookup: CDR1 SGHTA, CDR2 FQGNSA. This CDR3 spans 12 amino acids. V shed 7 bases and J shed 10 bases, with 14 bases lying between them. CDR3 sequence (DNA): TGTGCCAGCACCGCTAGGGCCCGGGAGCAGTTCTTC. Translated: CASTARAREQFF.

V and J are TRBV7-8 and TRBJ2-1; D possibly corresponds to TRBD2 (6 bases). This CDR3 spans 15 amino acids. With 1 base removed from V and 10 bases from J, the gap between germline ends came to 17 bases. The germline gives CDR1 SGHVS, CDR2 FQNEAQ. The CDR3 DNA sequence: TGTGCCAGCAGCTTAGAAGAAATAGGGACTGGAGAGCAGTTCTTC. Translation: CASSLEEIGTGEQFF. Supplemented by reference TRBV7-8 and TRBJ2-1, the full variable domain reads GAGVSQSPRYKVAKRGQDVALRCDPISGHVSLFWYQQALGQGPEFLTYFQNEAQLDKSGLPSDRFFAERPEGSVSTLKIQRTQQEDSAVYLCASSLEEIGTGEQFFGPGTRLTVL.

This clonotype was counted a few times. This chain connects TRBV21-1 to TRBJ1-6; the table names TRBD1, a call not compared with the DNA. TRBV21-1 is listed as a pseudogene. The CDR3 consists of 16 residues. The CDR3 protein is CASSKEGTGENSPLHF. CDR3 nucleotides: TGTGCCAGCAGCAAAGAAGGGACAGGGGAGAATTCACCCCTCCACTTT.

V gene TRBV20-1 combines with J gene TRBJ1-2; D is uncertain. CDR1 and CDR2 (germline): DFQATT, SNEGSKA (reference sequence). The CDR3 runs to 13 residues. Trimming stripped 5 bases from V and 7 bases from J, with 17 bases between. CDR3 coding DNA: TGCAGTGCTCCAAACACCGTGCGTGGTGGCTACACCTTC. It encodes CSAPNTVRGGYTF.

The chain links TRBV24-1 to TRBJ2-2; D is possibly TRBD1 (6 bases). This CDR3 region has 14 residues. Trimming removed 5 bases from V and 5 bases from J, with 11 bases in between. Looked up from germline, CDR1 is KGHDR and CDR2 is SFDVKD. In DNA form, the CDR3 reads TGTGCCACCAGTGGGGCAGGGGTTACCGGGGAGCTGTTTTTT. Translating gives CATSGAGVTGELFF.

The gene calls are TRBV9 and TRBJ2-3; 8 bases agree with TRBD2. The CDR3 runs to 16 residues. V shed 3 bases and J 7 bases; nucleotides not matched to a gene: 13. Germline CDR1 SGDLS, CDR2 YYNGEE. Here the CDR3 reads CASSASGGSTANTQYF. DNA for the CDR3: TGTGCCAGCAGCGCCTCGGGGGGGAGTACGGCAAATACGCAGTATTTT.

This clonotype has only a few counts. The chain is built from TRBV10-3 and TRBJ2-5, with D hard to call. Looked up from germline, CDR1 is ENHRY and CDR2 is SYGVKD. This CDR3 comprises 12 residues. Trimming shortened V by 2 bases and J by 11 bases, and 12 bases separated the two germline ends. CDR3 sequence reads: CAISEQSNEQYF. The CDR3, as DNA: TGTGCCATCAGTGAGCAGAGTAATGAGCAGTACTTC.

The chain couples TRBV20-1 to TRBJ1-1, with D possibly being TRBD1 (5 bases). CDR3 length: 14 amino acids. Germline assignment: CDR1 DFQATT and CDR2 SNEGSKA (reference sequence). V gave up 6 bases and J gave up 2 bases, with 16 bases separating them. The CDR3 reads CSANLGPSNTEAFF. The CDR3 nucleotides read TGCAGTGCGAACTTGGGACCGAGCAACACTGAAGCTTTCTTT.

The CDR3 DNA follows: TGCGCCAGCAGCCAAGATCACGGGGGTAGCTCCTACGAGCAGTACTTC. It is translated as CASSQDHGGSSYEQYF. The V gene is TRBV4-3, the J gene TRBJ2-7; possibly TRBD2 for D (6 bases). Between the trimmed V and J ends, which lost 0 bases and 0 bases, there was a span of 12 bases. This CDR3 is 16 amino acids long. CDR1 and CDR2 (germline): LGHNA, YSLEER.

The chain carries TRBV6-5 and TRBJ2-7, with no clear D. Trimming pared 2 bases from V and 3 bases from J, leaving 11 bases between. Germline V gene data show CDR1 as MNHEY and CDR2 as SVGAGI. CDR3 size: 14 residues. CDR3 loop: CASSYKNTLYEQYF. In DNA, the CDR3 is TGTGCCAGCAGTTACAAAAACACCCTCTACGAGCAGTACTTC.